Shown below are 2 T cell receptor beta chains from a single sample sequenced in a study of breast tumors, draining lymph nodes, adjacent tissues (dated by TCRdb to between 2015 and 2016). The lymph node samples were taken from the axillary draining lymph nodes of breast cancer patients. Libraries were constructed by multiplex PCR. Reads for this sample came from an Illumina HiSeq 2000. Using fastp at Q25 and MiXCR, TCRdb reprocessed the public reads and kept productive beta chains. Each record represents a unique CDR3 protein, reported with the most common genes and DNA among its rows. The sample includes tens of thousands of distinct CDR3 sequences, with 25% to 35% observed a single time. The ten biggest clones cover 8.1% of the sample. Source material: axillary lymph node tissue. Receptors originate from a female donor with breast cancer. Some clones in this sample may be carry-over from other donors' samples.

The rearrangement uses TRBV19 and TRBJ1-4; 7 bases map to TRBD1. Trimming took 7 bases from V and 11 from J; bases not matched to a gene: 16. Germline CDR1 is LNHDA and CDR2 is SQIVND (reference sequence). This CDR3 comprises 15 residues. The CDR3 sequence: CASTGAATGSEKLFF. CDR3 DNA: TGTGCCAGTACCGGTGCGGCGACAGGGAGTGAGAAACTGTTTTTT.

A remark on this clonotype: A much bigger clone sits one base away, suggesting this may be a read error. This chain uses TRBV9 with TRBJ2-1, with TRBD2 matching over 10 bases. Germline V lookup: CDR1 SGDLS, CDR2 YYNGEE. This CDR3 comprises 18 residues. Trimming cost V 6 bases and J 6 bases; bases outside gene matches: 18. Here the CDR3 reads CASNYQLAGRTSGNEQFF. CDR3 DNA: TGTGCCAGCAACTACCAACTAGCGGGACGAACCTCGGGCAATGAGCAGTTCTTC.